The T cell receptor (beta chain) under discussion was sequenced for a study of PD-L1 blockade in urothelial cancer. What went into each PCR as a spike was synthetic TCR analog templates. Generated by immunoSEQ multiplex PCR, the TCRdb table keeps only in-frame clones and is missing some. In the table there are about 91,000 clones, over 80% of which are singletons. Time point of the sample: peripheral blood 6 weeks after treatment start. Urothelial carcinoma in patients was locally advanced or metastatic. Samples spanned pretreatment and treatment, with 1 to 8 time points per patient. This CDR3 has 17 residues. Trimming removed 0 bases from V and 0 bases from J, with 16 bases in between. Germline CDR1 is GTSNPN and CDR2 is SVGIG (reference sequence).

The chain recombines TRBV30 with TRBJ2-3; D perhaps matches TRBD1 (5 bases). Sequenced here: PBMCs, sampled around atezolizumab (anti-PD-L1) treatment. This clonotype originated in a man in his 70s with urothelial cancer. Written as DNA, the CDR3 is TGTGCCTGGAGTGTAGCCAGCGAAGGGGCTAGCACAGATACGCAGTATTTT. This encodes CAWSVASEGASTDTQYF.